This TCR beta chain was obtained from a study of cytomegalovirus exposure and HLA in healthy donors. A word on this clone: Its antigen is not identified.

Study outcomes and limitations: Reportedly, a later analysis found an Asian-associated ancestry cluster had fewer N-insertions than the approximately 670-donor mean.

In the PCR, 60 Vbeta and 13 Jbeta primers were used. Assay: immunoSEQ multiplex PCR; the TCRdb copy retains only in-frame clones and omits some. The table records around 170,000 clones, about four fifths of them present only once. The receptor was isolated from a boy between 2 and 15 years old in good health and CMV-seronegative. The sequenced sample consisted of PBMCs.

The CDR3 DNA sequence: TGTGCCTGGAGTCGGACAAATAGCAATCAGCCCCAGCATTTT. Translated: CAWSRTNSNQPQHF. The chain uses TRBV30 and TRBJ1-5, with D perhaps TRBD1 (5 bases). The CDR3 is made up of 14 amino acids. In germline, CDR1 is GTSNPN, CDR2 SVGIG (reference sequence). V lost 2 bases and J 0 bases, leaving 8 bases between the germline ends.